This T cell receptor (beta chain) is drawn from a study of brain T cells in children with intractable seizures. Points from the study as a whole: Patients' HCMV serostatus was unknown; virus specificity rests on CDR3 similarity alone.

The germline CDR1 and CDR2 sequences are LNHNV and YYDKDF (reference sequence). J gave up 2 bases and V 1 base, and 3 bases lay outside the gene matches. The CDR3 contains 17 residues. The time point denotes: blood from clinic visit 5 months post-surgery; TSC patient then seizure free. Only cases whose brain tissue showed the highest T cell transcript signatures were sequenced. At least one anti-epileptic drug was given before surgery. Produced via immunoSEQ multiplex PCR; TCRdb's table is partial and in-frame only. The data show hundreds of thousands of clones, with about 93% seen just once and under 7% held by the top ten. Turning to this clone: Antigen: not known.

The material sequenced was peripheral blood, taken approximately 5 months after surgery. The chain carries TRBV15 and TRBJ2-4; 12 bases fit TRBD1. The sequence derives from a boy less than two years old with tuberous sclerosis and intractable seizures. The CDR3 DNA reads as TGTGCCACCAGCAGAGGGGGACAGGGGGCTTCCAAAAACATTCAGTACTTC. It is translated as CATSRGGQGASKNIQYF.